The rows below give T cell receptor beta chains drawn from one sample of a study of blood T cells in healthy people across ages. One entry per CDR3 protein, called by TCRdb with MiXCR from the 5' RACE reads. The table includes 600,000 or so distinct CDR3 sequences, about 30% detected once. The sequenced sample consisted of blood. The source of these receptors is a woman older than 75 in good health. The CDR3 runs from the conserved cysteine through the conserved F or W. D genes are given only for firm matches. Size tells how often a clone was seen (once, few, many) or the class of an expanded clone, and some rows leave it out.

cdr3_nt	cdr3_aa	clone_size	j_call	d_call	v_call
TGTGCCAGCAGCTACGGAGGTGCTGGGGCCAGCGTCCTGACTTTC	CASSYGGAGASVLTF	-	TRBJ2-6	-	TRBV6-5
TGTGCCTCAGGATCTATCGGTGAAAAACTGTTTTTT	CASGSIGEKLFF	few	TRBJ1-4	-	TRBV30
TGTGCCAGCAGTTCCCCGGGGGCCCTTTTATCGCAGTATTTT	CASSSPGALLSQYF	many	TRBJ2-3	-	TRBV6-2/TRBV6-3
TGTGCCAGCAGTTTTAGCAGGGCTGGAAACACCATATATTTT	CASSFSRAGNTIYF	once	TRBJ1-3	-	TRBV12-3/TRBV12-4
TGCAGTGCCTTAACCGGGACTAGCGGGCTTGACGAGCAGTACTTC	CSALTGTSGLDEQYF	-	TRBJ2-7	TRBD2	TRBV20-1
TGTGCCAGTAGTATCGAGGGCTTCTATGGCTACACCTTC	CASSIEGFYGYTF	many	TRBJ1-2	-	TRBV19
TGTGCCAGCAGTTCAGACAGGGTGCGGCAGCCCCAGCATTTT	CASSSDRVRQPQHF	many	TRBJ1-5	TRBD1	TRBV12-3/TRBV12-4
TGTGCCAGCAGCCCAAATAGGGTTGTTGGTCTTAGTGAGCAGTTCTTC	CASSPNRVVGLSEQFF	many	TRBJ2-1	-	TRBV3-1
TGTGCCAGCAGCCAGGTCCAAGGGACCCAGTACTTC	CASSQVQGTQYF	many	TRBJ2-5	-	TRBV12-3/TRBV12-4
TGTGCCAGCAGCCCAACTCTCAGGGGCCAGCCCCAGCATTTT	CASSPTLRGQPQHF	many	TRBJ1-5	-	TRBV7-2
TGTGCCAGCAACCCCGGGACTTCAGGGCAGCCCCAGCATTTT	CASNPGTSGQPQHF	many	TRBJ1-5	-	TRBV12-3/TRBV12-4
TGCAGTGCCCCACGGGAGGTCGGCTATGGCTACACCTTC	CSAPREVGYGYTF	-	TRBJ1-2	-	TRBV20-1
TGTGCCTGGAGCAGGGAAGTCCCCAATGAGCAGTTCTTC	CAWSREVPNEQFF	-	TRBJ2-1	-	TRBV30
TGTGCCAGCCTCGGAGGACAGAGCACCGGGGAGCTGTTTTTT	CASLGGQSTGELFF	-	TRBJ2-2	-	TRBV11-2
TGTGCCAGCAAGCGTGGGAGCGGCTCTGGGGCCAACGTCCTGACTTTC	CASKRGSGSGANVLTF	many	TRBJ2-6	-	TRBV6-5
TGTGCCAGCAGCTTCAATGGGGTAGCGGGGGGGCGTGGGGACAAAAACATTCAGTACTTC	CASSFNGVAGGRGDKNIQYF	many	TRBJ2-4	TRBD2	TRBV2
TGTGCCGGACAGGGGGCTTACGAGCAGTACTTC	CAGQGAYEQYF	many	TRBJ2-7	TRBD1	TRBV30
TGTGCCAGCAGTTTATATAAGATCGGCCGGCTCTACAATGAGCAGTTCTTC	CASSLYKIGRLYNEQFF	-	TRBJ2-1	-	TRBV28
TGTGCCAGCAGTCGCGGGACGGACTTGGTTAACACTGAAGCTTTCTTT	CASSRGTDLVNTEAFF	few	TRBJ1-1	-	TRBV6-5
TGCAGTGCTGGTGCCGGGGGACAGGGGTACAATGAGCAGTTCTTC	CSAGAGGQGYNEQFF	many	TRBJ2-1	TRBD1	TRBV20-1
TGTGCCAGCAGTATCGGGACAGGGTTTCTCGGGGAGCTGTTTTTT	CASSIGTGFLGELFF	-	TRBJ2-2	TRBD1	TRBV28
TGTGCCAGCAGTTCCGACAGGGGAGGTGAAGCTTTCTTT	CASSSDRGGEAFF	few	TRBJ1-1	TRBD1	TRBV27
TGTGCCTGGAGTGCCTCTGGGCGCAGCTCCTACGAGCAGTACTTC	CAWSASGRSSYEQYF	-	TRBJ2-7	-	TRBV30
TGCGCCAGCAGCTTCCCCACAGGGGCGAACGAGCAGTTCTTC	CASSFPTGANEQFF	many	TRBJ2-1	TRBD1	TRBV5-1
TGCAGTGGTACTAGCGGGGGGTACAATGAGCAGTTCTTC	CSGTSGGYNEQFF	many	TRBJ2-1	TRBD2	TRBV20-1
TGTGCCACCAGCAGACAAGGTGGGAAGGGGTACGAGCAGTACTTC	CATSRQGGKGYEQYF	many	TRBJ2-7	-	TRBV15
TGTGCCAGCAGCTTAGCGTTGGGAACCTACGAGCAGTACTTC	CASSLALGTYEQYF	many	TRBJ2-7	-	TRBV7-6
TGTGCCAGCAGCTCGACCCCGACTAGCGGGGGGAATGAGCAGTTCTTC	CASSSTPTSGGNEQFF	many	TRBJ2-1	TRBD2	TRBV7-3
TGTGCCAGCCGGGCGGGGGTGGCGCACGAGACCCAGTACTTC	CASRAGVAHETQYF	-	TRBJ2-5	TRBD2	TRBV5-6
TGTGCCAGCAGCCCAAGTAATGGGCAGTTCTTC	CASSPSNGQFF	-	TRBJ2-1	-	TRBV7-6
TGCGCCAGCAGCTTGATCACTAGCGGGGGGCACAATGAGCAGTTCTTC	CASSLITSGGHNEQFF	many	TRBJ2-1	TRBD2	TRBV5-1
TGCAGCCTGTTGGTTCCTCGCCGCACAGATACGCAGTATTTT	CSLLVPRRTDTQYF	many	TRBJ2-3	-	TRBV20-1
TGTGCCAGCAGTGATGAGGCTCGTGCAACTAATGAAAAACGGTTTTTT	CASSDEARATNEKRFF	-	TRBJ1-4	-	TRBV25-1
TGTGCCAGCGGGACAGGACTTTCCTACGAGCAGTACTTC	CASGTGLSYEQYF	many	TRBJ2-7	TRBD1	TRBV25-1
TGTGCCACCAGCAGAGATGGGGCAGGGGAAGATGGCTACACCTTC	CATSRDGAGEDGYTF	-	TRBJ1-2	-	TRBV15
TGTGCCAGCAGCTCTGGACAGGGTAGGCGCGGCAATCAGCCCCAGCATTTT	CASSSGQGRRGNQPQHF	-	TRBJ1-5	TRBD1	TRBV7-8
TGTGCCAGCAGCTTAGAGGGAACTATCCCACAAGAGACCCAGTACTTC	CASSLEGTIPQETQYF	-	TRBJ2-5	-	TRBV7-9
TGTGCCAGCAGCCCCACGCCCCGCAGGACCGGGGAGCTGTTTTTT	CASSPTPRRTGELFF	-	TRBJ2-2	-	TRBV7-6
TGCGCCAGCAGCTTGTTACCGGGACAGGGGGCGACCGGGGAGCTGTTTTTT	CASSLLPGQGATGELFF	many	TRBJ2-2	TRBD1	TRBV5-1
TGTGCCAGCAGCCCCGGACAGGGCCACTCCTACGAGCAGTACTTC	CASSPGQGHSYEQYF	many	TRBJ2-7	TRBD1	TRBV5-5
TGTGCCAGCAGCCAAAACGGGGGGGCCGGAAACATTCAGTACTTC	CASSQNGGAGNIQYF	many	TRBJ2-4	TRBD2	TRBV3-1
TGTGCCAGCAGCTTATGGACTATTAATCAAGAGACCCAGTACTTC	CASSLWTINQETQYF	many	TRBJ2-5	-	TRBV7-8
TGTGCCAGCAGCTTAGAGGGTAAGGGCGGAGCTTTCTTT	CASSLEGKGGAFF	many	TRBJ1-1	-	TRBV7-9
TGTGCCAGCGGCGACAGGGTGTGGGACGAGCAGTACTTC	CASGDRVWDEQYF	-	TRBJ2-7	TRBD1	TRBV28
TGTGCCACCAGCAGAGATCCCGGCTATGGCTACACCTTC	CATSRDPGYGYTF	many	TRBJ1-2	-	TRBV15
TGTGCCACCAGCGGTTTAACGGCGGGGGGTTATACAGATACGCAGTATTTT	CATSGLTAGGYTDTQYF	-	TRBJ2-3	TRBD2	TRBV15
TGTGCCAGCACTTTGTGGGGCGGAAACACTGAAGCTTTCTTT	CASTLWGGNTEAFF	few	TRBJ1-1	-	TRBV6-1
TGCAGCGTTGAAGGCCTGGATAACGCCTTCTCCTACGAGCAGTACTTC	CSVEGLDNAFSYEQYF	-	TRBJ2-7	-	TRBV29-1
TGTGCCAGCAGCGCTCAATCCGGGCCAAAGGCGGCCTACAATGAGCAGTACTTC	CASSAQSGPKAAYNEQYF	-	TRBJ2-7	-	TRBV7-6
TGTGCCATCGGACAGGGTAATGAAAAACTGTTTTTT	CAIGQGNEKLFF	-	TRBJ1-4	TRBD1	TRBV6-1
TGTGCCAGCAGTGAACTGACGGGAATCCAAGAGACCCAGTACTTC	CASSELTGIQETQYF	many	TRBJ2-5	-	TRBV6-1
TGTGCCAGCAGTTTTCTCCAAGGACCTGTAATTAGTTCACCCCTCCACTTT	CASSFLQGPVISSPLHF	many	TRBJ1-6	-	TRBV27
TGTGCCAGCAGCTTTGGGACAGGGAAAGGCGGCTACACCTTC	CASSFGTGKGGYTF	-	TRBJ1-2	TRBD1	TRBV5-5
TGTGCCAGCAGCTTAAATTTCGACGGGGAGAAGTACTTC	CASSLNFDGEKYF	many	TRBJ2-7	-	TRBV7-3
TGTGCCAGCAGTTATGACGTACGGGGAGGAGAGACCCAGTACTTC	CASSYDVRGGETQYF	many	TRBJ2-5	-	TRBV6-6
TGTGCCAGCAGCGGACAGGTTGGAAACACCATATATTTT	CASSGQVGNTIYF	many	TRBJ1-3	TRBD1	TRBV7-2
TGCAGTGCCGGGACTACCTACTACGAGCAGTACTTC	CSAGTTYYEQYF	many	TRBJ2-7	TRBD2	TRBV20-1
TGCGCCAGCAGCTGGAGGGACAGACAAGAGACCCAGTACTTC	CASSWRDRQETQYF	-	TRBJ2-5	-	TRBV5-1